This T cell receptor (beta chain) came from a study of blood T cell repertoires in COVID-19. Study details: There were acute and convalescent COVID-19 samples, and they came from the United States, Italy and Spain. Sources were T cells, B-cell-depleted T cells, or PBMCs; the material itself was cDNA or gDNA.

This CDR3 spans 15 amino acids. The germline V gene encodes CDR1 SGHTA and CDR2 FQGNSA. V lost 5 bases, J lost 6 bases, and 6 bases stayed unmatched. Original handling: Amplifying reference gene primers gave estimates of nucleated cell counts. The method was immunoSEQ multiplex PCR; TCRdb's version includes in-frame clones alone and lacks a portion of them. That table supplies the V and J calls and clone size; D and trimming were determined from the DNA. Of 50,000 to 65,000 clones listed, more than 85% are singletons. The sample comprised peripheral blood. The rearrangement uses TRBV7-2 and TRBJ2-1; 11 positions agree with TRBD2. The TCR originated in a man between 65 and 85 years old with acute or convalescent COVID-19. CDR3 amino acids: CASSVTSGSSNEQFF. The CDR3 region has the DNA TGTGCCAGCAGCGTCACTAGCGGGAGTAGCAATGAGCAGTTCTTC.